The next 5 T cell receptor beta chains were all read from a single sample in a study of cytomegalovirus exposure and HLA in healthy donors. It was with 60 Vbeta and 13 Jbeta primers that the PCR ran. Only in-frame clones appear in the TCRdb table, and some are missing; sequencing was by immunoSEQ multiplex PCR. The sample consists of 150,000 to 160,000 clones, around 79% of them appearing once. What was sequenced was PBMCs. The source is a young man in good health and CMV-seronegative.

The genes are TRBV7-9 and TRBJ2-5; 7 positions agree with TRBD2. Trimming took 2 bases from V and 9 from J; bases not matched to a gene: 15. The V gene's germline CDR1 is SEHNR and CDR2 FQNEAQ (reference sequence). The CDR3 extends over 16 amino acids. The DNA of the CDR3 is TGTGCCAGCAGCTTAATATCGGGAGGCTTCGGGGAGGCCCAGTACTTC. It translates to CASSLISGGFGEAQYF. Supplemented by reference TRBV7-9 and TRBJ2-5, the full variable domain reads DTGVSQNPRHKITKRGQNVTFRCDPISEHNRLYWYRQTLGQGPEFLTYFQNEAQLEKSRLLSDRFSAERPKGSFSTLEIQRTEQGDSAMYLCASSLISGGFGEAQYFGPGTRLLVL.

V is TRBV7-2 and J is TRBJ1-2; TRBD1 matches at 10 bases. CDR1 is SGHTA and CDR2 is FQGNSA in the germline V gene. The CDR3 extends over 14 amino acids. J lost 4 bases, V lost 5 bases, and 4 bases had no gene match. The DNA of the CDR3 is TGTGCCAGCAGCCACCGGGACAGGGGCTATGGCTACACCTTC. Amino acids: CASSHRDRGYGYTF.

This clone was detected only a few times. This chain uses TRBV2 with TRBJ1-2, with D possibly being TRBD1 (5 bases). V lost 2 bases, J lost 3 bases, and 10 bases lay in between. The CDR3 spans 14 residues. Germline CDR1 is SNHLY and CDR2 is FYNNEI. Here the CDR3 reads CASSEYQGYYGYTF. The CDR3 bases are TGTGCCAGCAGTGAATATCAGGGCTACTATGGCTACACCTTC.

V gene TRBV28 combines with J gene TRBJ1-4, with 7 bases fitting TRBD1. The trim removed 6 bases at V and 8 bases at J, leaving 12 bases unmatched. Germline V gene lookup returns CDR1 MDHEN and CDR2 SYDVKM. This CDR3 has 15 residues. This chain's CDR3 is CASRWTGALREKLFF. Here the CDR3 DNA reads TGTGCCAGCAGGTGGACAGGCGCTTTGAGGGAAAAACTGTTTTTT.

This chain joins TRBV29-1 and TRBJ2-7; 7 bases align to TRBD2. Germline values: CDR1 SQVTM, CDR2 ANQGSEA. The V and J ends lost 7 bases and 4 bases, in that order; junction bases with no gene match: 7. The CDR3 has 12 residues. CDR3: CSGEGEGYEQYF. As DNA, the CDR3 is TGCAGCGGGGAGGGAGAAGGGTACGAGCAGTACTTC.